The 18 T cell receptor beta chains given below trace back to one sample, sequenced in a study of cytomegalovirus exposure and HLA in healthy donors. Primers included in the PCR were 60 Vbeta and 13 Jbeta primers. Using immunoSEQ multiplex PCR, the repertoire was profiled, and TCRdb retains in-frame clones only, with some absent. The data hold under 35,000 clones, with roughly 66% observed a single time. Sequenced sample: PBMCs. These receptors were obtained from a male donor in good health and CMV-seropositive.

The chain joins TRBV7-8 to TRBJ2-5; possibly TRBD2 for D (5 bases). This CDR3 region has 14 residues. In germline, CDR1 is SGHVS, CDR2 FQNEAQ. Trimming removed 2 bases from V and 2 bases from J, with 9 bases in between. The CDR3 region has the DNA TGTGCCAGCAGCTTACCGCCGGGGCAAGAGACCCAGTACTTC. This codes for CASSLPPGQETQYF. The variable domain in full, completed from reference TRBV7-8 and TRBJ2-5, reads GAGVSQSPRYKVAKRGQDVALRCDPISGHVSLFWYQQALGQGPEFLTYFQNEAQLDKSGLPSDRFFAERPEGSVSTLKIQRTQQEDSAVYLCASSLPPGQETQYFGPGTRLLVL.

The CDR3 nucleotides read TGTGCCAGCAGTTCTACAGGGGGGGAGACCCAGTACTTC. This encodes CASSSTGGETQYF. The chain couples TRBV5-6 to TRBJ2-5, with TRBD1 matching 8 bases. V trimming: 5 bases; J trimming: 5 bases; junction bases outside the gene matches: 5. CDR3 size: 13 residues. Germline CDR1 and CDR2: SGHDT and YYEEEE.

This clone was counted between two and nine times. This CDR3 reads CASSRGLQNTEAFF. The DNA for the CDR3 is TGCGCCAGCAGCCGGGGGCTTCAGAACACTGAAGCTTTCTTT. This chain links TRBV4-1 with TRBJ1-1; D possibly corresponds to TRBD1 (6 bases). The CDR3 is 14 amino acids. The V and J ends lost 4 bases and 1 base respectively, with 10 bases between them. The germline CDR1 and CDR2 sequences are MGHRA and YSYEKL.

The J gene is TRBJ1-2, the V gene TRBV2; 8 bases fit TRBD1. V shed 5 bases and J 7 bases; nucleotides not matched to a gene: 6. The CDR3 covers 13 residues. The V gene's germline CDR1 is SNHLY and CDR2 FYNNEI. CDR3 residues: CASSSGQGGGYTF. CDR3 DNA sequence: TGTGCCAGCAGTTCCGGACAGGGTGGTGGCTACACCTTC. Using reference TRBV2 and TRBJ1-2 for the parts outside the CDR3, the full variable domain is EPEVTQTPSHQVTQMGQEVILRCVPISNHLYFYWYRQILGQKVEFLVSFYNNEISEKSEIFDDQFSVERPDGSNFTLKIRSTKLEDSAMYFCASSSGQGGGYTFGSGTRLTVV.

This chain uses TRBV7-5 with TRBJ2-2; TRBD2 is taken as the D call from the table, unchecked against the DNA. TRBV7-5 is listed as a pseudogene. The CDR3 length is 19 residues. CDR3 sequence reads: CVRSLGPLATMENTGELFF. DNA for the CDR3: TGTGTCAGAAGCTTAGGGCCTCTAGCGACGATGGAGAACACCGGGGAGCTGTTTTTT.

V and J are TRBV2 and TRBJ1-1; TRBD1 is a possible D gene (5 bases). The germline V gene has CDR1 SNHLY and CDR2 FYNNEI. CDR3 size: 14 residues. V was trimmed by 7 bases and J by 6 bases, leaving 18 bases between them. Written as DNA, the CDR3 is TGTGCCAGCAAGGGTACGGAGTGGGGGGCTGAAGCTTTCTTT. Translation gives CASKGTEWGAEAFF.

The chain couples TRBV28 to TRBJ1-2; tentative D call: TRBD1 (6 bases). Trimming left V 6 bases short and J 4 bases short, with 15 bases between. The CDR3 is 14 residues long. The germline gives CDR1 MDHEN, CDR2 SYDVKM. CDR3 amino acids: CASSQRGTPYGYTF. CDR3 nucleotides: TGTGCCAGCAGCCAGCGAGGGACACCCTATGGCTACACCTTC.

This chain connects TRBV7-8 to TRBJ2-3; D unclear. Trimming pared 4 bases from V and 0 bases from J, leaving 2 bases between. Germline-derived CDR1 and CDR2 are SGHVS and FQNEAQ. The CDR3 is 12 residues long. The CDR3, as DNA: TGTGCCAGCAGCTCTAGCACAGATACGCAGTATTTT. Translation: CASSSSTDTQYF.

The chain couples TRBV29-1 to TRBJ1-1; the D gene is possibly TRBD1 (5 bases). This CDR3 is built from 13 residues. V lost 7 bases and J 1 base, leaving 13 bases between the germline ends. Germline CDR1 reads SQVTM; CDR2 reads ANQGSEA. CDR3 sequence: CSAINTGNTEAFF. CDR3 sequence (DNA): TGCAGCGCTATTAACACAGGGAACACTGAAGCTTTCTTT.

The chain has TRBV5-6 and TRBJ2-7, with a weak D call TRBD2 (5 bases). CDR3 length: 15 residues. CDR1 and CDR2 from the germline V gene are SGHDT and YYEEEE. The V end was cut by 0 bases, the J end by 3 bases, with 13 bases between. CDR3 sequence: CASSLGRTPFYEQYF. The CDR3 coding sequence is TGTGCCAGCAGCTTGGGGAGGACCCCCTTCTACGAGCAGTACTTC.

The chain employs TRBV29-1 and TRBJ2-7; 8 positions match TRBD1. After removal of 4 bases from V and 3 bases from J, the junction contained 11 bases not matched to a gene. The CDR3 is made up of 15 amino acids. Germline CDR1 reads SQVTM; CDR2 reads ANQGSEA. The CDR3 DNA is TGCAGCGTTGCCGGGGCCGGGACAGGAGACTACGAGCAGTACTTC. Its translation is CSVAGAGTGDYEQYF.

The chain combines TRBV28 with TRBJ1-5, with 7 bases matching TRBD1. V shed 3 bases and J 7 bases; nucleotides not matched to a gene: 6. The germline CDR1 and CDR2 sequences are MDHEN and SYDVKM. The CDR3 is 14 residues long. The chain's CDR3 is CASSFTGAGQPQHF. CDR3 nucleotide sequence: TGTGCCAGCAGTTTTACAGGGGCAGGACAGCCCCAGCATTTT.

The V call is TRBV15, the J call TRBJ1-5, with unresolved D. CDR1 and CDR2 from the germline V gene are LNHNV and YYDKDF (reference sequence). The V gene lost 7 bases and the J gene lost 7 bases, with 11 bases spanning the gap. The CDR3 has 12 residues. The CDR3 protein is CATKTYGQPQHF. The CDR3 nucleotides read TGTGCCACCAAGACTTACGGACAGCCCCAGCATTTT.

The chain employs TRBV18 and TRBJ2-7, with D possibly TRBD1 on 5 matching bases. CDR1 is KGHSH and CDR2 is LQKENI in the germline V gene. V lost 2 bases and J 3 bases, leaving 8 bases between the germline ends. The CDR3 has 13 residues. CDR3 in DNA: TGTGCCAGCTCACCAAACAGGAACTACGAGCAGTACTTC. Encoded protein: CASSPNRNYEQYF.

The CDR3 sequence is CASSETLNSGLAYQETQYF. The CDR3 DNA sequence: TGTGCCAGCAGTGAAACACTTAACTCGGGACTAGCGTACCAAGAGACCCAGTACTTC. The chain uses TRBV6-1 and TRBJ2-5; 10 bases agree with TRBD2. The CDR3 has 19 amino acids. Trimming at V came to 2 bases and at J to 0 bases, leaving 12 bases not matched to a gene. Germline V gene data show CDR1 as MNHNS and CDR2 as SASEGT.

The chain is built from TRBV19 and TRBJ2-7, with 10 bases that match TRBD1. Trimming took 7 bases from V and 2 from J; bases not matched to a gene: 8. Germline values: CDR1 LNHDA, CDR2 SQIVND (reference sequence). This CDR3 is built from 15 residues. CDR3 DNA: TGTGCCAGTACCCCGGGACAGGGGACAACCTACGAGCAGTACTTC. It specifies CASTPGQGTTYEQYF. The complete variable domain, with remaining parts taken from reference TRBV19 and TRBJ2-7, reads DGGITQSPKYLFRKEGQNVTLSCEQNLNHDAMYWYRQDPGQGLRLIYYSQIVNDFQKGDIAEGYSVSREKKESFPLTVTSAQKNPTAFYLCASTPGQGTTYEQYFGPGTRLTVT.

The chain couples TRBV30 to TRBJ2-1; 12 positions match TRBD2. Trimming removed 0 bases from V and 8 bases from J; junction bases left unmatched: 5. This CDR3 is built from 15 residues. CDR1 and CDR2 (germline): GTSNPN, SVGIG (reference sequence). CDR3 nucleotide sequence: TGTGCCTGGAGTGTCCTAGCGGGAGGGCCCTATGAGCAGTTCTTC. This encodes CAWSVLAGGPYEQFF.

The chain recombines TRBV6-5 with TRBJ2-3, with a tentative D call TRBD2 (6 bases). The germline V and J ends were trimmed by 4 bases and 5 bases, with 10 bases remaining between them. CDR3 size: 13 residues. The germline V gene encodes CDR1 MNHEY and CDR2 SVGAGI. The CDR3 DNA reads as TGTGCCAGCAGTTGGAGGGCGGTAGATACGCAGTATTTT. It specifies CASSWRAVDTQYF.